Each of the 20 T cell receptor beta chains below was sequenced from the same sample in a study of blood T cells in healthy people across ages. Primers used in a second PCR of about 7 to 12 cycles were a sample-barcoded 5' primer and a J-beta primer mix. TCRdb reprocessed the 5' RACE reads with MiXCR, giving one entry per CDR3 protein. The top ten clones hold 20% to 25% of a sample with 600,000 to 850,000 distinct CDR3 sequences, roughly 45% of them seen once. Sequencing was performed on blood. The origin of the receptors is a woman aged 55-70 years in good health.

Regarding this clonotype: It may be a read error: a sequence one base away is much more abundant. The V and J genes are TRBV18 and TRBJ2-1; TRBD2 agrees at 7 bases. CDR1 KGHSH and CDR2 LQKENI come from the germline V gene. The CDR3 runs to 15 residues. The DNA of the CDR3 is TGTGCCAGCTCACCAAGGCTAGCGGAAAACAAGGAGCAGTTCTTC. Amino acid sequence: CASSPRLAENKEQFF.

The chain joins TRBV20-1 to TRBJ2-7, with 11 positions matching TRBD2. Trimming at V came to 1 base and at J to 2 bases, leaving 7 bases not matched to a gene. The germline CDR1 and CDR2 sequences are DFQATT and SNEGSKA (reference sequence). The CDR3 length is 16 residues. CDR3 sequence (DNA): TGCAGTGCTAGAGTTCCCACTAGCGGGGGAGCCTACGAGCAGTACTTC. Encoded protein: CSARVPTSGGAYEQYF.

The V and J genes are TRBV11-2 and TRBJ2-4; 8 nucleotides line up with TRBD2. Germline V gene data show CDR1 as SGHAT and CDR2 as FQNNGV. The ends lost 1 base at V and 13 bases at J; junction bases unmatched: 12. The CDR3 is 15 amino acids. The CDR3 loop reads CASSLAGGPVYEQYF. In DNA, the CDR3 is TGTGCCAGCAGCTTAGCGGGGGGGCCGGTCTATGAGCAGTACTTC.

CDR3 sequence (DNA): TGCAGTGCTAGAGATCGCCCGGGGCTAAGCAATCAGCCCCAGCATTTT. Amino acid sequence: CSARDRPGLSNQPQHF. The chain combines TRBV20-1 with TRBJ1-5; TRBD1 might be the D (5 bases). The germline V and J ends were trimmed by 0 bases and 1 base, with 13 bases remaining between them. The CDR3 covers 16 residues. CDR1 and CDR2 (germline): DFQATT, SNEGSKA (reference sequence).

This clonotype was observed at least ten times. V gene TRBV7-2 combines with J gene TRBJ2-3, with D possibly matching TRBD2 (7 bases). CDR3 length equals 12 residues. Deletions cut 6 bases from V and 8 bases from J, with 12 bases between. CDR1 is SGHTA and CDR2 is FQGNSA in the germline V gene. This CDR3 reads CASRARGGTQYF. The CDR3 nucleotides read TGTGCCAGCAGGGCTAGGGGGGGTACGCAGTATTTT.

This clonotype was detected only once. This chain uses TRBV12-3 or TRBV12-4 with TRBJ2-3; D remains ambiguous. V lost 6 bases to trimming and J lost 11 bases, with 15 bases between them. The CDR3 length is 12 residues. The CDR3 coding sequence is TGTGCCAGCAGACTATTAACAGATGTGCAGTATTTT. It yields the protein CASRLLTDVQYF.

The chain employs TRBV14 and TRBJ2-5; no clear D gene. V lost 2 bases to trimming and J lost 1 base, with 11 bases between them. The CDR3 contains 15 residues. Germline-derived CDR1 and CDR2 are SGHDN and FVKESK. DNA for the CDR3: TGTGCCAGCAGCCAATGGGGTCAACCCCAAGAGACCCAGTACTTC. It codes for CASSQWGQPQETQYF. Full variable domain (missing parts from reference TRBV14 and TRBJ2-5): EAGVTQFPSHSVIEKGQTVTLRCDPISGHDNLYWYRRVMGKEIKFLLHFVKESKQDESGMPNNRFLAERTGGTYSTLKVQPAELEDSGVYFCASSQWGQPQETQYFGPGTRLLVL.

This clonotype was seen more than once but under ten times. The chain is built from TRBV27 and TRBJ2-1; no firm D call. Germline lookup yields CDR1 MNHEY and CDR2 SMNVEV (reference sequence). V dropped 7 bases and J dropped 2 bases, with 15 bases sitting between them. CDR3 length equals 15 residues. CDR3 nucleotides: TGTGCCAGCACTCCCGGGCTCACCCCCTACAATGAGCAGTTCTTC. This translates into CASTPGLTPYNEQFF.

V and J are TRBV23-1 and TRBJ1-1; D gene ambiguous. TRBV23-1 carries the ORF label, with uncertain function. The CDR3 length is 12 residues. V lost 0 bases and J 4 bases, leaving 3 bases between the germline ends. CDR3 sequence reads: CASSQSGTEAFF. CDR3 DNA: TGCGCCAGCAGTCAATCCGGCACTGAAGCTTTCTTT.

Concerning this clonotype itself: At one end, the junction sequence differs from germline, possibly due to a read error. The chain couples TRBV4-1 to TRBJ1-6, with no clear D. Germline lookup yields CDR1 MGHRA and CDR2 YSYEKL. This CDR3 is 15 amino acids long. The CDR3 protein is CASSQGRIGDSPPHF. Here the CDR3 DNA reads TGCGCCAGCAGCCAAGGGAGAATAGGCGATTCACCCCCCCACTTT.

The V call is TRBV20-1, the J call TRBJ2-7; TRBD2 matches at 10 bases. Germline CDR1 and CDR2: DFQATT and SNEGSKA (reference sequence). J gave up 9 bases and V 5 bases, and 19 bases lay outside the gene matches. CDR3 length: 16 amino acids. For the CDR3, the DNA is TGCAGTGCTCCCCCTAGCGGGGGTCTTCGAGCGCAAGGGCAGTACTTC. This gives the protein CSAPPSGGLRAQGQYF.

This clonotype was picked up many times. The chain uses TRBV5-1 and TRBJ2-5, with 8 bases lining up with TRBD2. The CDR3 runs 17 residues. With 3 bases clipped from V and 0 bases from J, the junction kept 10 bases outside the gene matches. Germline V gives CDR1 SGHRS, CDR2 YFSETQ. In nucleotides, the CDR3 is TGCGCCAGCAGCTCAACCCCGGGGGGGGCCTACCAAGAGACCCAGTACTTC. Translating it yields CASSSTPGGAYQETQYF.

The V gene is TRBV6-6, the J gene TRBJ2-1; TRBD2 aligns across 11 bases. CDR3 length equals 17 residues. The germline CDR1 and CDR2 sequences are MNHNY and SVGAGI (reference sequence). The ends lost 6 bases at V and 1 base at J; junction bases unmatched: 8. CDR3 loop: CASSPTSGSRSYNEQFF. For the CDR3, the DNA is TGTGCCAGCAGCCCTACTAGCGGGAGTAGGTCCTACAATGAGCAGTTCTTC.

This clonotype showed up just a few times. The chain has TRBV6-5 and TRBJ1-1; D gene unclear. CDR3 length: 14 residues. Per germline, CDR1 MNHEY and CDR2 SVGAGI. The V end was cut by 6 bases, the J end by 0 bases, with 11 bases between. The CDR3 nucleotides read TGTGCCAGCAGCCGGGGTGACGTGAACACTGAAGCTTTCTTT. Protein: CASSRGDVNTEAFF.

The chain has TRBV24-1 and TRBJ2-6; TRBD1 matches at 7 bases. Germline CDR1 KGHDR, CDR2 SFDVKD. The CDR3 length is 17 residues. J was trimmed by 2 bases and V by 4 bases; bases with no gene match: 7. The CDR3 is CATSDRDSRTGANVLTF. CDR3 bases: TGTGCCACCAGTGACCGGGACAGCCGGACTGGGGCCAACGTCCTGACTTTC.

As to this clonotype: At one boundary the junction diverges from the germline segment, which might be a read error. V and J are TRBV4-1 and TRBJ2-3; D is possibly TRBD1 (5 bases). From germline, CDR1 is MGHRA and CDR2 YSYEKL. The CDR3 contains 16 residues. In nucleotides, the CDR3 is TGCGCCAGCAACCAAGTTAAACAGGCCAGCACAGATACGCAGTATTTT. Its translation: CASNQVKQASTDTQYF.

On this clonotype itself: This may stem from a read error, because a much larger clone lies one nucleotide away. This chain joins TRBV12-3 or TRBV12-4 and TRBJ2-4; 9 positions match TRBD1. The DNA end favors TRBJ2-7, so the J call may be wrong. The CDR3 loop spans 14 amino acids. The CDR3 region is CTSRPGTGSDEQYF. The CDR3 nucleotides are TGTACCAGCCGGCCCGGGACAGGGAGTGACGAGCAGTACTTC.

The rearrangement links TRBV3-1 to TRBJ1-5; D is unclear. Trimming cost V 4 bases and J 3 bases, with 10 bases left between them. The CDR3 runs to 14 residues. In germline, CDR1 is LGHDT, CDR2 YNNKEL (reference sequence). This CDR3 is CASSLARVNQPQHF. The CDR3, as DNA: TGTGCCAGCAGCCTCGCAAGGGTCAATCAGCCCCAGCATTTT.

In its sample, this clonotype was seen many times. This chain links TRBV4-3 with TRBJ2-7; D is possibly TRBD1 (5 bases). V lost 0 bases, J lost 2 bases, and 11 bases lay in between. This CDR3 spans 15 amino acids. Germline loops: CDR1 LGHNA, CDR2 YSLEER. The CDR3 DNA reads TGCGCCAGCAGCCAAGATTGGCAGGGTCCCTACGAGCAGTACTTC. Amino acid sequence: CASSQDWQGPYEQYF.

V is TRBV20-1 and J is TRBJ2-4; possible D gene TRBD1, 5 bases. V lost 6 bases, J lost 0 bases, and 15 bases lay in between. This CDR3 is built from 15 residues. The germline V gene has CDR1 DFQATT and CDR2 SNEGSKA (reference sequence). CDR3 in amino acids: CSASPPGLAKNIQYF. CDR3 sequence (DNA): TGCAGTGCCTCCCCACCAGGGCTAGCCAAAAACATTCAGTACTTC.